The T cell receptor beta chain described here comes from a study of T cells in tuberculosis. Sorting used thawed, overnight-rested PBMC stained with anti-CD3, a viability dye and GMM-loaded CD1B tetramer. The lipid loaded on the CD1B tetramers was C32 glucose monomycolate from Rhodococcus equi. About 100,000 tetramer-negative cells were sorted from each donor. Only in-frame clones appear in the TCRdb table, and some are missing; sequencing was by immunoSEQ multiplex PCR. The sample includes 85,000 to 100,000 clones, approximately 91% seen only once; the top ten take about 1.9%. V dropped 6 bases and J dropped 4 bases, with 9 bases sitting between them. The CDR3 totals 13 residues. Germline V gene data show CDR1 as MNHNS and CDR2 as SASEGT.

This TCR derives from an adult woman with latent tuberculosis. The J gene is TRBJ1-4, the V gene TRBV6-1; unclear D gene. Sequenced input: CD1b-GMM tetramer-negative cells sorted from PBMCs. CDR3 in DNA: TGTGCCAGCAGAGGGAGAGTTAATGAAAAACTGTTTTTT. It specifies CASRGRVNEKLFF.